The TCR beta chain described here comes from a study of T-cell reconstitution after alpha-beta-depleted transplantation in children. The CDR3 runs to 14 residues. V was shortened by 5 bases and J by 0 bases, with 8 bases between the two germline ends. Germline V lookup: CDR1 LGHNT, CDR2 FRNRAP. Study findings and constraints: Day-60 TCRbeta diversity that was high in some patients was derived from surviving recipient T cells and thymic progenitors. Approximately two months post-transplant, alpha-beta T cells reportedly originated from several hundred expanded graft clones. One year post-transplant, T-cell counts and diversity were largely derived from T cells produced anew.

Concerning this clonotype: Its target is not known.

Library preparation (for TCRbeta) was performed with unique molecular identifiers. TCRdb used MiXCR to reprocess the PCR reads, holding one entry per CDR3 protein. The sample has about 980,000 distinct CDR3 sequences, 25% to 35% seen once. Sequencing used PBMCs, mostly from graft donor cells, obtained 360 days after TCRalphabeta/CD19-depleted stem cell transplant. The sequence was collected from a boy in the first two years of life who had a stem cell transplant for SCID, so the T cells may come from the graft donor. The genes are TRBV12-5 and TRBJ1-3, with a tentative D call TRBD1 (6 bases). DNA for the CDR3: TGTGCTAGTGGTCAGGGGAACTCTGGAAACACCATATATTTT. Amino acids: CASGQGNSGNTIYF.